One and the same sample provided the 24 T cell receptor beta chains below, sequenced in a study of T cell repertoires in cytomegalovirus infection. One entry per CDR3 protein results from TCRdb running MiXCR on the reads. The table lists 500,000 to 600,000 distinct CDR3 sequences, 15% to 20% of them singletons. Sequenced: CD8+ T cells from PBMCs. The receptors were sampled from a human donor in good health (CMV status not recorded). Some clones in this sample may be carry-over from other donors' samples.

This clonotype occurred many times. The CDR3 nucleotides are TGTGCCAGCAGCTTAGAATTCTCGGACAGCCCGTCTAACTATGGCTACACCTTC. This gives the protein CASSLEFSDSPSNYGYTF. The chain is built from TRBV11-2 and TRBJ1-2; D possibly corresponds to TRBD1 (6 bases). The V and J ends lost 0 bases and 0 bases respectively, with 17 bases between them. The CDR3 has 18 amino acids. The V gene's germline CDR1 is SGHAT and CDR2 FQNNGV.

This clonotype was found a few times. The CDR3 region has the DNA TGCGCCAGCACCCGGGACATAAGGAAAGATACGCAGTATTTT. Translating gives CASTRDIRKDTQYF. This chain links TRBV5-1 with TRBJ2-3, with D tentatively TRBD1 (6 bases). Germline V gene sequence: CDR1 SGHRS, CDR2 YFSETQ. V lost 6 bases and J 5 bases, leaving 16 bases between the germline ends. The CDR3 runs 14 residues.

This clonotype was seen repeatedly, ten times or more. The rearrangement links TRBV7-3 to TRBJ1-2, with no clear D. Germline loops: CDR1 SGHTA, CDR2 FQGTGA. The length of the CDR3 is 14 residues. Trimming took off 5 bases at V and 8 bases at J, with 18 bases between the two ends. Here the CDR3 DNA reads TGTGCCAGCAGCCCCCACGGCGGGGTCGAGGGCTACACCTTC. It encodes CASSPHGGVEGYTF.

This chain connects TRBV20-1 to TRBJ1-2, with D possibly matching TRBD1 (5 bases). The CDR3 consists of 11 residues. Germline V gives CDR1 DFQATT, CDR2 SNEGSKA (reference sequence). V was clipped by 8 bases and J by 10 bases, with 17 bases between them. As DNA, the CDR3 is TGCAGTCTACTCGGTGGGGGGGACTACACCTTC. Residues: CSLLGGGDYTF.

This clonotype has ten or more counts. CDR3 bases: TGTGCCAGCAGCACCGAGGGACAGGGGAGAGCCAAAAACATTCAGTACTTC. This codes for CASSTEGQGRAKNIQYF. V gene TRBV7-8 combines with J gene TRBJ2-4, with TRBD1 identical over 10 bases. This CDR3 region has 17 residues. Germline lookup yields CDR1 SGHVS and CDR2 FQNEAQ. With V trimmed by 5 bases and J by 0 bases, 7 bases remained unmatched.

The chain carries TRBV13 and TRBJ2-5, with D perhaps matching TRBD1 or TRBD2 (6 bases each). Germline V gives CDR1 PRHDT, CDR2 FYEKMQ (reference sequence). Trimming shortened V by 1 base and J by 5 bases, and 17 bases separated the two germline ends. This CDR3 is built from 16 residues. The CDR3: CASSLAGKGGMETQYF. DNA for the CDR3: TGTGCCAGCAGCTTAGCTGGGAAGGGGGGAATGGAGACCCAGTACTTC.

This clonotype was picked up many times. This chain uses TRBV7-8 with TRBJ1-6, with TRBD1 matching over 7 bases. The CDR3 is 13 residues long. Germline CDR1 SGHVS, CDR2 FQNEAQ. V shed 1 base and J 19 bases; nucleotides not matched to a gene: 10. CDR3 coding DNA: TGTGCCAGCAGCTTAGGGGAGGACAGGACTTTGCACTTT. Amino acid sequence: CASSLGEDRTLHF.

V gene TRBV7-9 combines with J gene TRBJ2-5, with D possibly called TRBD1 or TRBD2 (7 bases each). The germline V and J ends were trimmed by 5 bases and 0 bases, with 13 bases remaining between them. Germline V CDR1 and CDR2: SEHNR, FQNEAQ (reference sequence). There are 15 residues in the CDR3. The CDR3 here is CASSPRGGHQETQYF. CDR3 DNA: TGTGCCAGCAGCCCCAGGGGGGGCCACCAAGAGACCCAGTACTTC.

This chain joins TRBV9 and TRBJ1-2; 11 bases map to TRBD1. CDR1 SGDLS and CDR2 YYNGEE come from the germline V gene. With V trimmed by 4 bases and J by 7 bases, 9 bases remained unmatched. The CDR3 has 15 residues. CDR3 DNA: TGTGCCAGCAGCCCCGGGACAGGGGGTGGAAGTGGCTACACCTTC. Its protein is CASSPGTGGGSGYTF.

V is TRBV6-1 and J is TRBJ1-1; TRBD1 might be the D (5 bases). Deletions cut 5 bases from V and 0 bases from J, with 13 bases between. This CDR3 spans 15 amino acids. Germline CDR1 reads MNHNS; CDR2 reads SASEGT. CDR3 DNA sequence: TGTGCCAGCAGTTTAGCCCGGACATTGAACACTGAAGCTTTCTTT. Its protein product is CASSLARTLNTEAFF.

This clonotype was counted at least ten times. The chain uses TRBV11-2 and TRBJ2-4, with D maybe TRBD1 (5 bases). V was cut by 1 base and J by 1 base, with 8 bases left in between. CDR1 and CDR2 from the germline V gene are SGHAT and FQNNGV. There are 15 residues in the CDR3. The CDR3: CASSLGPGAKNIQYF. The CDR3, as DNA: TGTGCCAGCAGCTTAGGCCCAGGGGCCAAAAACATTCAGTACTTC.

This chain links TRBV5-4 with TRBJ1-1, with 7 bases identical to TRBD1. The CDR3 length is 15 residues. Germline V gene data show CDR1 as SGHNT and CDR2 as YYREEE (reference sequence). V lost 4 bases to trimming and J lost 0 bases; unmatched junction nucleotides: 6. The CDR3 loop reads CASSTDRDMNTEAFF. The CDR3 nucleotides are TGTGCCAGCAGCACCGACAGGGATATGAACACTGAAGCTTTCTTT.

Of note for this clonotype: One junction end disagrees with the germline gene, perhaps due to a read error. The chain is built from TRBV7-6 and TRBJ1-6; D uncertain. From germline, CDR1 is SGHVS and CDR2 FNYEAQ. The CDR3 covers 16 residues. The CDR3 DNA is TGTGCAAGCAGCTTAGAGCAGAGCTCCTATAATTCACCCATCCACTTT. Its translation is CASSLEQSSYNSPIHF.

This chain connects TRBV12-3 or TRBV12-4 to TRBJ2-5; D remains ambiguous. The V gene lost 5 bases and the J gene lost 6 bases, with 16 bases spanning the gap. CDR3 length equals 14 residues. CDR3 DNA: TGTGCCAGCAGTCCACCCAAGGTACTACAGACCCAGTACTTC. Translating gives CASSPPKVLQTQYF.

This clonotype was observed a few times. V and J are TRBV4-2 and TRBJ1-2; no clear D gene. This CDR3 region has 14 residues. Germline V gene sequence: CDR1 LGHNA, CDR2 YNFKEQ. V lost 0 bases to trimming and J lost 4 bases, with 9 bases between them. The CDR3 nucleotides read TGTGCCAGCAGCCAAGAAGGATCTTTCTATGGCTACACCTTC. It translates to CASSQEGSFYGYTF.

There are many counts of this clonotype. The J gene is TRBJ2-6, the V gene TRBV19; D not resolved. The CDR3 has 18 amino acids. Germline loops: CDR1 LNHDA, CDR2 SQIVND (reference sequence). V was trimmed by 5 bases and J by 0 bases, leaving 17 bases between them. The CDR3 bases are TGTGCCAGTAGTGCCCCAGGTTCACTTCGCTCTGGGGCCAACGTCCTGACTTTC. Its translation: CASSAPGSLRSGANVLTF.

This clonotype was observed many times. This chain uses TRBV7-9 with TRBJ1-1; no clear D. This CDR3 has 14 amino acids. CDR1 is SEHNR, CDR2 FQNEAQ, per germline (reference sequence). Trimming removed 1 base at V and 1 base at J, with 7 bases between. The CDR3 region has the DNA TGTGCCAGCAGCTTAGGGCGGGGGAACACTGAAGCTTTCTTT. This translates into CASSLGRGNTEAFF.

This clonotype occurred many times. The chain combines TRBV28 with TRBJ2-1; D not certain. This CDR3 is built from 13 residues. V was trimmed by 4 bases and J by 2 bases, leaving 6 bases between them. Germline CDR1 is MDHEN and CDR2 is SYDVKM. This chain's CDR3 is CASSSPAYNEQFF. In nucleotides, the CDR3 is TGTGCCAGCAGTTCCCCTGCCTACAATGAGCAGTTCTTC.

This clonotype was detected many times. The chain employs TRBV6-6 and TRBJ1-1, with 7 bases that match TRBD1. V was clipped by 5 bases and J by 11 bases; unmatched bases: 5. The CDR3 spans 11 residues. Germline values: CDR1 MNHNY, CDR2 SVGAGI (reference sequence). In nucleotides, the CDR3 is TGTGCCAGCAGTCGACAGGGTTCGGCTTTCTTT. Its protein product is CASSRQGSAFF.

This chain joins TRBV27 and TRBJ1-2, with a possible D match to TRBD1 (5 bases). The length of the CDR3 is 13 residues. V was shortened by 8 bases and J by 4 bases, with 14 bases between the two germline ends. Germline CDR1 is MNHEY and CDR2 is SMNVEV (reference sequence). The CDR3: CASRTTGLYGYTF. The CDR3 coding sequence is TGTGCCAGCCGCACAACAGGACTCTATGGCTACACCTTC.

This clonotype was counted a few times. As DNA, the CDR3 is TGTGCCAGCAGTTACTGGGACAGGGATTCCTATGGCTACACCTTC. As protein: CASSYWDRDSYGYTF. The chain has TRBV6-6 and TRBJ1-2; 9 bases are shared with TRBD1. The germline V gene has CDR1 MNHNY and CDR2 SVGAGI (reference sequence). Trimming removed 1 base from V and 4 bases from J; junction bases left unmatched: 4. The CDR3 has 15 amino acids.

This clonotype was detected many times. The chain links TRBV27 to TRBJ1-5, with no clear D. Trimming took off 7 bases at V and 0 bases at J, with 13 bases between the two ends. The CDR3 extends over 15 amino acids. Germline CDR1 and CDR2: MNHEY and SMNVEV (reference sequence). The CDR3, as DNA: TGTGCCAGCACTCAGGACCTTTATAGCAATCAGCCCCAGCATTTT. It is translated as CASTQDLYSNQPQHF.

This clonotype was counted only a few times. The gene calls are TRBV5-1 and TRBJ2-1, with D possibly being TRBD2 (5 bases). The CDR3 loop spans 15 amino acids. Germline V gene sequence: CDR1 SGHRS, CDR2 YFSETQ. Trimming pared 1 base from V and 4 bases from J, leaving 12 bases between. The CDR3: CASSLRAENYNEQFF. The CDR3 DNA sequence: TGCGCCAGCAGCTTGCGAGCGGAAAATTACAATGAGCAGTTCTTC.

This clonotype was found many times. This chain's CDR3 is CASSFYPRTANYGYTF. Written as DNA, the CDR3 is TGTGCCAGCAGTTTTTACCCCCGGACAGCTAACTATGGCTACACCTTC. The V and J genes are TRBV27 and TRBJ1-2; D possibly corresponds to TRBD1 (6 bases). With 3 bases removed from V and 0 bases from J, the gap between germline ends came to 14 bases. Per the germline V gene, CDR1 is MNHEY and CDR2 is SMNVEV (reference sequence). The CDR3 runs to 16 residues.